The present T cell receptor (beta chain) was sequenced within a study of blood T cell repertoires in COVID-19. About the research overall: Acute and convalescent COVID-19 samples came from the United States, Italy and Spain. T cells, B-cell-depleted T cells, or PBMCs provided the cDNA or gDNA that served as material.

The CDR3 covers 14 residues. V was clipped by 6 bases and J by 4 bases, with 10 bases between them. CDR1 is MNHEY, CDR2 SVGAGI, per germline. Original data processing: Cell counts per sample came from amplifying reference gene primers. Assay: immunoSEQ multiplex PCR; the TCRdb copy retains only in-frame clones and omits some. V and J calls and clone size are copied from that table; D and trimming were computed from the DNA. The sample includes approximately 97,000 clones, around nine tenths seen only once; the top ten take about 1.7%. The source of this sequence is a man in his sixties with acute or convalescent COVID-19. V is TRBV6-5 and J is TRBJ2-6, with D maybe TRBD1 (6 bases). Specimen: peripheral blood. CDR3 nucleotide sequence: TGTGCCAGCAGCCCACAGGGAGGGGCCAACGTCCTGACTTTC. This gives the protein CASSPQGGANVLTF.